The 22 T cell receptor beta chains presented below share a single source sample, sequenced in a study of blood T cell repertoires in COVID-19. TCRdb's table, derived via immunoSEQ multiplex PCR, lists solely in-frame clones and lacks some. Of 200,000 to 300,000 clones in the sample, approximately 86% were seen once. The specimen was peripheral blood. The receptors were gathered from a young woman who had recovered from COVID-19.

The rearrangement links TRBV11-1 to TRBJ1-1; D unclear. Trimming took off 5 bases at V and 0 bases at J, with 13 bases between the two ends. This CDR3 is built from 15 residues. CDR1 and CDR2 (germline): SGHAT, FQDESV (reference sequence). The CDR3 is CASSPSQVLNTEAFF. The CDR3 DNA is TGTGCCAGCAGCCCCTCGCAGGTTTTGAACACTGAAGCTTTCTTT.

This clone has only one observation. The V call is TRBV6-2 or TRBV6-3, the J call TRBJ1-5; D is unclear. Trimming left V 3 bases short and J 5 bases short, with 11 bases between. The CDR3 has 14 residues. From germline, CDR1 is MNHEY and CDR2 SVGEGT. As DNA, the CDR3 is TGTGCCAGCAGTTATTCTGGGGAGGATCAGCCCCAGCATTTT. As protein: CASSYSGEDQPQHF.

The chain combines TRBV5-4 with TRBJ2-7, with TRBD2 matching over 8 bases. Germline CDR1 and CDR2: SGHNT and YYREEE (reference sequence). Trimming took 2 bases from V and 4 from J; bases not matched to a gene: 5. There are 14 residues in the CDR3. Here the CDR3 reads CASSLGTSLYEQYF. The CDR3 nucleotides are TGTGCCAGCAGCTTAGGGACTAGTTTGTACGAGCAGTACTTC. The full variable domain, completed using reference TRBV5-4 and TRBJ2-7, is ETGVTQSPTHLIKTRGQQVTLRCSSQSGHNTVSWYQQALGQGPQFIFQYYREEENGRGNFPPRFSGLQFPNYSSELNVNALELDDSALYLCASSLGTSLYEQYFGPGTRLTVT.

V is TRBV7-2 and J is TRBJ2-1; D uncertain. V was cut by 3 bases and J by 6 bases, with 9 bases left in between. Germline V lookup: CDR1 SGHTA, CDR2 FQGNSA. This CDR3 region has 13 residues. The CDR3 protein is CASSFSIVNEQFF. For the CDR3, the DNA is TGTGCCAGCAGCTTCTCTATCGTCAATGAGCAGTTCTTC.

The rearrangement uses TRBV5-4 and TRBJ2-3; 9 bases align to TRBD2. V was pared by 0 bases and J by 1 base, with 9 bases of the junction left unmatched. The CDR3 length is 18 residues. The germline gives CDR1 SGHNT, CDR2 YYREEE (reference sequence). The CDR3 DNA reads TGTGCCAGCAGCTTGGGTGGCGCGGGGGGGCTTGGCACAGATACGCAGTATTTT. It encodes CASSLGGAGGLGTDTQYF.

This rearrangement joins TRBV6-1 to TRBJ1-3; 7 nucleotides match TRBD1. The CDR3 is made up of 17 amino acids. CDR1 and CDR2 from the germline V gene are MNHNS and SASEGT. After removal of 0 bases from V and 2 bases from J, the junction contained 7 bases not matched to a gene. The CDR3 bases are TGTGCCAGCAGTGAAGCGCGCCATGGGACAGCTGGAAACACCATATATTTT. Translating it yields CASSEARHGTAGNTIYF.

In DNA, the CDR3 is TGTGCCAGCAGCTTCTCAACAGGACTAGCGGGGGGGAAACCCTACGAGCAGTACTTC. It codes for CASSFSTGLAGGKPYEQYF. This rearrangement joins TRBV7-9 to TRBJ2-7; TRBD2 agrees at 15 bases. This CDR3 is built from 19 residues. The germline CDR1 and CDR2 sequences are SEHNR and FQNEAQ (reference sequence). Germline trimming cut 3 bases from V and 2 bases from J; bases unmatched to any gene: 11.

The chain couples TRBV18 to TRBJ1-4; 8 bases map to TRBD1. J lost 6 bases, V lost 5 bases, and 5 bases had no gene match. CDR1 KGHSH and CDR2 LQKENI come from the germline V gene. The CDR3 spans 14 residues. The CDR3 DNA sequence: TGTGCCAGCTCATTGCAGGGGGCCTATGAAAAACTGTTTTTT. Amino acid sequence: CASSLQGAYEKLFF.

The chain has TRBV27 and TRBJ1-2, with D unresolved. Trimming left V 5 bases short and J 7 bases short, with 11 bases between. The germline V gene encodes CDR1 MNHEY and CDR2 SMNVEV (reference sequence). The CDR3 runs to 12 residues. The CDR3 region has the DNA TGTGCCAGCAGTGACTACTCGGGTGGCTACACCTTC. Translating gives CASSDYSGGYTF.

This chain connects TRBV2 to TRBJ2-3; 7 positions match TRBD2. The germline V gene has CDR1 SNHLY and CDR2 FYNNEI. J gave up 2 bases and V 3 bases, and 5 bases lay outside the gene matches. The length of the CDR3 is 15 residues. Here the CDR3 DNA reads TGTGCCAGCAGTGATATACGGGGGGTCACAGATACGCAGTATTTT. Translating it yields CASSDIRGVTDTQYF. The full variable domain, its missing parts supplied by reference TRBV2 and TRBJ2-3, is EPEVTQTPSHQVTQMGQEVILRCVPISNHLYFYWYRQILGQKVEFLVSFYNNEISEKSEIFDDQFSVERPDGSNFTLKIRSTKLEDSAMYFCASSDIRGVTDTQYFGPGTRLTVL.

V is TRBV5-4 and J is TRBJ1-3; no clear D. The V gene lost 0 bases and the J gene lost 0 bases, with 7 bases spanning the gap. Germline V gene data show CDR1 as SGHNT and CDR2 as YYREEE (reference sequence). The CDR3 totals 15 residues. The CDR3 DNA is TGTGCCAGCAGCTTGGACAACCTCTCTGGAAACACCATATATTTT. Its translation is CASSLDNLSGNTIYF.

The chain's CDR3 is CASSQEGTGGTTGELFF. CDR3 nucleotide sequence: TGTGCCAGCAGCCAGGAGGGTACGGGGGGGACCACCGGGGAGCTGTTTTTT. V is TRBV4-2 and J is TRBJ2-2, with TRBD2 matching over 8 bases. This CDR3 is built from 17 residues. V shed 3 bases, J shed 4 bases, and the junction held 10 bases outside the gene matches. The germline gives CDR1 LGHNA, CDR2 YNFKEQ.

This clone has more than one count but fewer than ten. The chain is built from TRBV7-9 and TRBJ1-2; no clear D gene. The CDR3 consists of 16 residues. From germline, CDR1 is SEHNR and CDR2 FQNEAQ (reference sequence). Trimming pared 5 bases from V and 6 bases from J, leaving 22 bases between. In DNA form, the CDR3 reads TGTGCCAGCAGCCCCGATGGAGTGATCCTCGGCCATGGCTACACCTTC. Translation: CASSPDGVILGHGYTF.

This chain links TRBV21-1 with TRBJ2-7; the table calls TRBD1, which could not be checked here. TRBV21-1 has pseudogene status. This CDR3 contains 17 residues. The CDR3 loop reads CASSPTQRTESSYEQYF. The CDR3 nucleotides read TGTGCCAGCAGCCCCACCCAGAGAACAGAGAGCTCCTACGAGCAGTACTTC.

This rearrangement joins TRBV15 to TRBJ2-2; no clear D. Trimming took 1 base from V and 0 from J, leaving 6 bases between them. This CDR3 comprises 15 residues. Germline loops: CDR1 LNHNV, CDR2 YYDKDF (reference sequence). CDR3 loop: CATSRGTANTGELFF. The CDR3 coding sequence is TGTGCCACCAGCAGAGGAACAGCGAACACCGGGGAGCTGTTTTTT.

This chain uses TRBV7-6 with TRBJ2-2; TRBD2 matches at 12 bases. This CDR3 has 18 amino acids. Trimming removed 2 bases from V and 6 bases from J; junction bases left unmatched: 10. In germline, CDR1 is SGHVS, CDR2 FNYEAQ. The CDR3 DNA reads as TGTGCCAGCAGCTTACCCTCCGGGGCTAGCGGGGGGGCCGGGGAGCTGTTTTTT. It is translated as CASSLPSGASGGAGELFF.

The chain uses TRBV15 and TRBJ1-1; D might be TRBD1 (6 bases). This CDR3 is built from 15 residues. Per germline, CDR1 LNHNV and CDR2 YYDKDF (reference sequence). Trimming removed 0 bases from V and 4 bases from J, with 12 bases in between. In DNA form, the CDR3 reads TGTGCCACCAGCAGAGATCCGAGGGGGAGCACTGAAGCTTTCTTT. Residues: CATSRDPRGSTEAFF.

This clone was seen once. The rearrangement joins TRBV6-5 to TRBJ2-1; TRBD1 matches at 9 bases. Germline-derived CDR1 and CDR2 are MNHEY and SVGAGI. Losses at the gene ends were 6 bases for V and 6 bases for J; bases not matched to a gene: 6. CDR3 length: 14 residues. The CDR3 is CASRSRDRVNEQFF. The CDR3 DNA follows: TGTGCCAGCAGGTCACGGGACAGGGTCAATGAGCAGTTCTTC.

CDR3 loop: CATSDFTPYEQYF. The DNA for the CDR3 is TGTGCCACCAGTGATTTTACACCTTACGAGCAGTACTTC. V is TRBV24-1 and J is TRBJ2-7; D not certain. In germline, CDR1 is KGHDR, CDR2 SFDVKD. There are 13 residues in the CDR3. V dropped 1 base and J dropped 4 bases, with 7 bases sitting between them.

This clone was seen only once. The chain couples TRBV7-2 to TRBJ2-1; D perhaps matches TRBD2 (5 bases). Per germline, CDR1 SGHTA and CDR2 FQGNSA. The CDR3 covers 15 residues. Trimming took off 2 bases at V and 0 bases at J, with 8 bases between the two ends. The CDR3 bases are TGTGCCAGCAGCTTACGACTAAGCTCCTACAATGAGCAGTTCTTC. Encoded protein: CASSLRLSSYNEQFF.

The V and J genes are TRBV14 and TRBJ1-1; 8 bases agree with TRBD1. Per the germline V gene, CDR1 is SGHDN and CDR2 is FVKESK. J was trimmed by 7 bases and V by 3 bases; bases with no gene match: 7. This CDR3 comprises 14 residues. The CDR3, as DNA: TGTGCCAGCAGCCAGTCGGGACAGGAGATTGAAGCTTTCTTT. This translates into CASSQSGQEIEAFF.

V gene TRBV2 combines with J gene TRBJ1-4; D ambiguous. The germline gives CDR1 SNHLY, CDR2 FYNNEI. The CDR3 contains 11 residues. With 8 bases removed from V and 6 bases from J, the gap between germline ends came to 7 bases. The CDR3 sequence is CASVLYEKLFF. CDR3 sequence (DNA): TGTGCCAGCGTTTTATATGAAAAACTGTTTTTT.